This T cell receptor beta chain was obtained from a study of beta chain features in type 1 diabetes. Donors contributed one heparinised blood draw apiece, averaging about 120 mL. With respect to this clone: The antigen remains unidentified.

Sequenced material consisted of expressed TCRB transcripts (all of the isolated RNA was reverse transcribed). Profiling relied on immunoSEQ multiplex PCR, and the TCRdb table lists in-frame clones only, not all of them. The sample has 350,000 to 450,000 clones, over 12% seen once. V dropped 3 bases and J dropped 3 bases, with 12 bases sitting between them. CDR3 size: 14 residues. Germline assignment: CDR1 LNHNV and CDR2 YYDKDF (reference sequence). The study's findings and limits: Fewer junction insertions and more nucleotide deletions appeared in type 1 diabetes patients. Sequencing from cDNA could over-represent high-TCR-expressing cells.

Material for sequencing was naive CD4+ T cells from blood. V is TRBV15 and J is TRBJ2-7; tentative D call: TRBD2 (7 bases). The clonotype originates from a woman aged 18-29 years in good health. For the CDR3, the DNA is TGTGCCACCAGCAGGCGGGGGCCGATCTACGAGCAGTACTTC. Translated, it gives CATSRRGPIYEQYF.